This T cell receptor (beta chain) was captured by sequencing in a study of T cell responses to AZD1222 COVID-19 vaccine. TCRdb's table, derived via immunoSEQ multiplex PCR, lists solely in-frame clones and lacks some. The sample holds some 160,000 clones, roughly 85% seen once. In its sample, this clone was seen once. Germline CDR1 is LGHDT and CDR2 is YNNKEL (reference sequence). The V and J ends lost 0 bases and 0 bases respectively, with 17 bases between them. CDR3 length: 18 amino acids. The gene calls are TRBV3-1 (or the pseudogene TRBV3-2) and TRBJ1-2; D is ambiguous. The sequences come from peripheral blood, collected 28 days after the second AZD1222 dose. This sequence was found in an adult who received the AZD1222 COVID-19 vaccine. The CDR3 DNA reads TGTGCCAGCAGCCAAGATACCCCCCGGAAAGCCGCTAACTATGGCTACACCTTC. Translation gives CASSQDTPRKAANYGYTF.